These 15 T cell receptor beta chains originate from one sample sequenced in a study of blood T cells in healthy people across ages. For the second PCR, which ran for 7 to 11 cycles, a sample-barcoded 5' primer and a J-beta primer mix were used. MiXCR, run by TCRdb on the 5' RACE reads, gives a single entry per CDR3 protein. The repertoire holds 1 million or so distinct CDR3 sequences, with under 55% as singletons. Sequencing was done on a sample of blood. The receptors derive from a woman in her sixties or seventies in good health.

The rearrangement uses TRBV6-6 and TRBJ2-3; D uncertain. Per the germline V gene, CDR1 is MNHNY and CDR2 is SVGAGI (reference sequence). V lost 8 bases and J 5 bases, leaving 5 bases between the germline ends. This CDR3 comprises 10 residues. In nucleotides, the CDR3 is TGTGCCAGCGTTGGAGATACGCAGTATTTT. Translation: CASVGDTQYF.

This clonotype was seen only a few times. A much larger clone sits a single nucleotide away, making a read error possible. V is TRBV20-1 and J is TRBJ2-7; 13 bases align to TRBD2. In germline, CDR1 is DFQATT, CDR2 SNEGSKA (reference sequence). V gave up 6 bases and J gave up 7 bases; unmatched junction bases: 12. The CDR3 is 15 amino acids. The CDR3 protein is CSAGQGLAGWDEQYF. In nucleotides, the CDR3 is TGCAGTGCCGGACAGGGACTAGCGGGATGGGATGAGCAGTACTTC.

This clonotype was observed a few times. The chain links TRBV10-3 to TRBJ1-1; 12 nucleotides align to TRBD1. After removal of 2 bases from V and 10 bases from J, the junction contained 5 bases not matched to a gene. Looked up from germline, CDR1 is ENHRY and CDR2 is SYGVKD. CDR3 size: 14 residues. The CDR3 loop is CAISEGDRGLTAFF. The CDR3 bases are TGTGCCATCAGTGAGGGGGACAGGGGGCTTACAGCTTTCTTT.

There are a few counts of this clonotype. The chain employs TRBV5-1 and TRBJ2-5; TRBD2 aligns across 12 bases. CDR1 SGHRS and CDR2 YFSETQ come from the germline V gene. The length of the CDR3 is 16 residues. The junction had 9 bases not matched to a gene; V was cut back by 4 bases and J by 5 bases. The CDR3 DNA reads as TGCGCCAGCAGCCTACTGACTAGCGGGAGACAGGAGACCCAGTACTTC. Its protein product is CASSLLTSGRQETQYF.

This clonotype occurred a few times. The V gene is TRBV6-6, the J gene TRBJ1-5, with TRBD1 matching over 8 bases. Germline lookup yields CDR1 MNHNY and CDR2 SVGAGI (reference sequence). With 4 bases clipped from V and 7 bases from J, the junction kept 6 bases outside the gene matches. The CDR3 is made up of 14 amino acids. Here the CDR3 DNA reads TGTGCCAGCAGTTCCGACAGGGGCGGGCAGCCCCAGCATTTT. This codes for CASSSDRGGQPQHF.

This clonotype occurred a few times. The rearrangement links TRBV7-9 to TRBJ2-7, with D maybe TRBD2 (6 bases). Germline CDR1 reads SEHNR; CDR2 reads FQNEAQ (reference sequence). The CDR3 has 15 amino acids. Trimming took 4 bases from V and 6 from J, leaving 19 bases between them. The CDR3 DNA reads as TGTGCCAGCAGCTCCTCCGGGGGACCAACGCTCGAGCAGTACTTC. It translates to CASSSSGGPTLEQYF.

The chain joins TRBV21-1 to TRBJ2-5; the table assigns TRBD1, which was not confirmed against the DNA. TRBV21-1 is labeled a pseudogene. The CDR3 contains 18 residues. This CDR3 reads CASSKRGRERQAEETQYF. The CDR3 nucleotides are TGTGCCAGCAGCAAAAGGGGCAGGGAGCGACAGGCAGAAGAGACCCAGTACTTC.

The CDR3 here is CASSVTGDQPGYEQYF. CDR3 sequence (DNA): TGTGCCAGCAGCGTCACAGGGGATCAGCCTGGTTACGAGCAGTACTTC. The V gene is TRBV9, the J gene TRBJ2-7, with TRBD1 matching 7 bases. V trimming: 2 bases; J trimming: 4 bases; junction bases outside the gene matches: 12. The germline CDR1 and CDR2 sequences are SGDLS and YYNGEE. This CDR3 spans 16 amino acids.

V usage is TRBV12-5 and J usage is TRBJ2-7; unclear D gene. With 5 bases removed from V and 5 bases from J, the gap between germline ends came to 13 bases. The length of the CDR3 is 13 residues. The germline CDR1 and CDR2 sequences are LGHNT and FRNRAP. CDR3 amino acids: CASGVGLNHEQYF. The CDR3 DNA is TGTGCTAGTGGTGTCGGTCTCAACCACGAGCAGTACTTC.

The chain joins TRBV2 to TRBJ1-1; unclear D gene. The ends were cut back, 4 bases at V and 3 bases at J, with 6 bases in the middle. The germline gives CDR1 SNHLY, CDR2 FYNNEI. CDR3 size: 12 residues. CDR3 nucleotide sequence: TGTGCCAGCAGTGCAGTGTACACTGAAGCTTTCTTT. Its translation is CASSAVYTEAFF.

This clonotype was counted at least ten times. The CDR3 DNA is TGTGCCATCAGTGGGGAGACAGAGTATGGCTACACCTTC. Translation gives CAISGETEYGYTF. The chain combines TRBV10-3 with TRBJ1-2; D is perhaps TRBD1 (5 bases). Germline V gives CDR1 ENHRY, CDR2 SYGVKD. The germline V and J ends were trimmed by 4 bases and 5 bases, with 11 bases remaining between them. The CDR3 totals 13 residues.

This clonotype was found a few times. The chain uses TRBV27 and TRBJ2-3, with unresolved D. The CDR3 has 14 amino acids. Germline assignment: CDR1 MNHEY and CDR2 SMNVEV (reference sequence). Trimming left V 4 bases short and J 0 bases short, with 8 bases between. CDR3 in amino acids: CASSYTASTDTQYF. The CDR3 nucleotides read TGTGCCAGCAGTTACACGGCTAGCACAGATACGCAGTATTTT.

This clonotype was seen a few times. The chain has TRBV7-6 and TRBJ2-3; D perhaps matches TRBD2 (6 bases). CDR3 size: 15 residues. Germline loops: CDR1 SGHVS, CDR2 FNYEAQ. The V gene lost 3 bases and the J gene lost 1 base, with 11 bases spanning the gap. The CDR3 here is CASSFWRDRTDTQYF. The CDR3 bases are TGTGCCAGCAGCTTCTGGCGGGACCGCACAGATACGCAGTATTTT.

J is TRBJ2-4 and V is TRBV11-2; TRBD2 matches at 11 bases. The end of the DNA is better explained by TRBJ2-7, so the J call may be wrong. From germline, CDR1 is SGHAT and CDR2 FQNNGV. This CDR3 contains 15 residues. The CDR3 sequence is CASSLRASGRHEQYF. DNA for the CDR3: TGTGCCAGCAGCTTAAGGGCTAGCGGGAGGCACGAGCAGTACTTC.

The chain joins TRBV7-6 to TRBJ2-3, with D uncertain. CDR3 length: 13 residues. The V and J ends lost 5 bases and 5 bases respectively, with 11 bases between them. CDR1 is SGHVS and CDR2 is FNYEAQ in the germline V gene. CDR3 loop: CASSQAGKDTQYF. The CDR3 coding sequence is TGTGCCAGCAGCCAAGCAGGCAAAGATACGCAGTATTTT.